This passage covers 3 T cell receptor beta chains from one sample sequenced in a study of beta chain features in type 1 diabetes. Expressed TCRB transcripts were sequenced after all isolated RNA was converted to cDNA. Libraries were prepared by immunoSEQ multiplex PCR; TCRdb keeps only in-frame clonotypes and omits some of them. This table holds just over 600,000 clones, roughly a sixth found once. The sequenced sample consisted of naive CD4+ T cells from blood. These TCRs come from a young man in good health.

This clone was detected only a few times. The genes are TRBV7-2 and TRBJ1-2; 8 bases match TRBD1. This CDR3 is 15 amino acids long. Germline V gene lookup returns CDR1 SGHTA and CDR2 FQGNSA. V lost 1 base, J lost 2 bases, and 3 bases stayed unmatched. The CDR3 region has the DNA TGTGCCAGCAGCTTAGACAGGGGGTCAAACTATGGCTACACCTTC. This codes for CASSLDRGSNYGYTF.

The V gene is TRBV6-1, the J gene TRBJ1-6; the D gene is possibly TRBD1 (6 bases). CDR1 and CDR2 (germline): MNHNS, SASEGT. The CDR3 contains 15 residues. V dropped 2 bases and J dropped 10 bases, with 15 bases sitting between them. The CDR3 DNA reads TGTGCCAGCAGTGAAAGTACAGGGAGTTACTCACCCCTCCACTTT. Residues: CASSESTGSYSPLHF.

V usage is TRBV11-2 and J usage is TRBJ2-7; D not resolved. The CDR3 is 14 residues long. CDR1 SGHAT and CDR2 FQNNGV come from the germline V gene. Trimming shortened V by 2 bases and J by 6 bases, and 14 bases separated the two germline ends. Here the CDR3 reads CASSLRASLGEQYF. The CDR3 DNA reads as TGTGCCAGCAGCTTACGGGCCAGCCTTGGCGAGCAGTACTTC.